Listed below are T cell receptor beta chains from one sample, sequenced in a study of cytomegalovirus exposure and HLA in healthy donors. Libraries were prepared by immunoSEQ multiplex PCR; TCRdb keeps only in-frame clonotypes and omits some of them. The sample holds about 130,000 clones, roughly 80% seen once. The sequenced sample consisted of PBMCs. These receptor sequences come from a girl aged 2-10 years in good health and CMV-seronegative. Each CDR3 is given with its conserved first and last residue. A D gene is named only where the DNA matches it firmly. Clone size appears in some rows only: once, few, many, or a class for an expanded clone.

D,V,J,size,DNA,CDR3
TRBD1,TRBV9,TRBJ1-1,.,TGTGCCAGCAGCGTAGATGGGACAGGGAATGGGGACACTGAAGCTTTCTTT,CASSVDGTGNGDTEAFF
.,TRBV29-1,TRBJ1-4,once,TGCAGCGTTCGGGGGGGAGTAACTAATGAAAAACTGTTTTTT,CSVRGGVTNEKLFF
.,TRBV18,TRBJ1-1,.,TGTGCCAGCTCACCTCGGACAGACAACACTGAAGCTTTCTTT,CASSPRTDNTEAFF
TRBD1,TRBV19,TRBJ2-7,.,TGTGCCACCAAACGAACCGGGACAGGACCCTACGAGCAGTACTTC,CATKRTGTGPYEQYF
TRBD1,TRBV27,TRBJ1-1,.,TGTGCCAGCAGTTCGACAGGGGGGAACACTGAAGCTTTCTTT,CASSSTGGNTEAFF
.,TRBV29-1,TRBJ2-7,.,TGCAGCGTTGTTTACGACTCCTACGAGCAGTACTTC,CSVVYDSYEQYF
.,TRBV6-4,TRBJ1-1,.,TGTGCCAGCAGTGACACCCTAAGGGCAGGGACTGAAGCTTTCTTT,CASSDTLRAGTEAFF
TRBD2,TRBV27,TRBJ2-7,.,TGTGCCAGCAGTTCTAGCGGAATTAACTCCTACGAGCAGTACTTC,CASSSSGINSYEQYF
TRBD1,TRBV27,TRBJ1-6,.,TGTGCCAGCAGTTCCCAGGGGCCGGGACAGGGTGTAGTCTATAATTCACCCCTCCACTTT,CASSSQGPGQGVVYNSPLHF
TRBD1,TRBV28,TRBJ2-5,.,TGTGCCAGCAGTCCCCTATCGGGACAGTCTCAAGAGACCCAGTACTTC,CASSPLSGQSQETQYF
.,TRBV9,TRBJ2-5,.,TGTGCCAGCAGCGTAGGTAGGGGGGGCGGTGGTGAGACCCAGTACTTC,CASSVGRGGGGETQYF
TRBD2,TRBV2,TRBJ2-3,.,TGTGCCAGCAGGAAGACTAGCGGGGGCCCCACAGATACGCAGTATTTT,CASRKTSGGPTDTQYF
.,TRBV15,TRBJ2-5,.,TGTGCCACCAGCAGAGATCAAGGCGGCCCGGAGACCCAGTACTTC,CATSRDQGGPETQYF
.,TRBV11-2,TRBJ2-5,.,TGTGCCAGCAGCTTAGTCAGAGGGGGAGAGACCCAGTACTTC,CASSLVRGGETQYF
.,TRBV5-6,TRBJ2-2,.,TGTGCCAGCACCCCGTCGGTCCGGAACACCGGGAAGCTGTTTTTT,CASTPSVRNTGKLFF